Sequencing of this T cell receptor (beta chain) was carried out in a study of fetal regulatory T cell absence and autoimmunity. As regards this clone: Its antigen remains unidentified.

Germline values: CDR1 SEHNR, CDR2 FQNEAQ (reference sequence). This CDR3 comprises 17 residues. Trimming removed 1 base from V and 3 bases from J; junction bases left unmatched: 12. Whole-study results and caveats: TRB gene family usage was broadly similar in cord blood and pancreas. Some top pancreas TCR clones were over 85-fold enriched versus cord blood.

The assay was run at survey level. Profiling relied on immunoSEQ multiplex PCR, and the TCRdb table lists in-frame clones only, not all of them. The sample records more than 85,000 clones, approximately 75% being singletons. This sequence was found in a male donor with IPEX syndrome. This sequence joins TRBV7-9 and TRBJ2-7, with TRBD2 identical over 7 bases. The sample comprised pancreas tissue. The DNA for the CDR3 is TGTGCCAGCAGCTTAGTCCCTCCGGCGTCGGGGGGCTACGAGCAGTACTTC. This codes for CASSLVPPASGGYEQYF.